This paragraph covers one T cell receptor beta chain sequence. Its antigen is not identified. The ends were cut back, 6 bases at V and 5 bases at J, with 10 bases in the middle. CDR3 length: 12 residues. Germline CDR1 and CDR2: SNHLY and FYNNEI. Anyone treated within the previous three months was excluded. The data were produced by immunoSEQ multiplex PCR, yet TCRdb's version contains in-frame clones alone and is incomplete. The repertoire consists of roughly 40,000 clones, with approximately 91% occurring once and the leading ten covering about 4.5%. These data originate in a study of resident and recirculating memory T cells in vitiligo. Background on the study: Epidermis came from shave biopsies of lesional and nonlesional sites, plus PBMCs.

Broader study findings: No single dominant TCR clone appeared; lesion clonality varied.

The rearrangement uses TRBV2 and TRBJ1-2; D uncertain. This clonotype was obtained from a male donor with vitiligo. Input material: blood. CDR3 in amino acids: CASRESLYGYTF. CDR3 nucleotides: TGTGCCAGCAGGGAGAGTTTGTATGGCTACACCTTC.